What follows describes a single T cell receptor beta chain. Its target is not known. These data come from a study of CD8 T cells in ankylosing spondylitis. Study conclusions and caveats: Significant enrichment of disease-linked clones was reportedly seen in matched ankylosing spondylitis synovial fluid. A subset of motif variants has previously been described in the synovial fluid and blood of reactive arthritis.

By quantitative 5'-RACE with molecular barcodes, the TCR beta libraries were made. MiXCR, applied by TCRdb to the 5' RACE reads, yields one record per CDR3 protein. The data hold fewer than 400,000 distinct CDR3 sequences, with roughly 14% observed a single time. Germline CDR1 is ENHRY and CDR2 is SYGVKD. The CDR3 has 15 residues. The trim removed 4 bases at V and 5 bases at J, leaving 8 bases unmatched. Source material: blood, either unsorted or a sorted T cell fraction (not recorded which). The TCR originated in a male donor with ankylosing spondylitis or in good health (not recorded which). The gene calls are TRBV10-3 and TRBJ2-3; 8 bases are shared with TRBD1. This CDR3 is CAISGIGTGEDTQYF. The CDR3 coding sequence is TGTGCCATCAGTGGGATCGGGACAGGTGAAGATACGCAGTATTTT.